This entry lists 30 T cell receptor beta chains sequenced from one sample in a study of T cell repertoires in cytomegalovirus infection. TCRdb used MiXCR to reprocess the reads, holding one entry per CDR3 protein. Found here are over 150,000 distinct CDR3 sequences, approximately 19% of them singletons; the top ten hold just under 3%. Sequenced sample: PBMCs. The receptors were sampled from a human donor in good health (CMV status not recorded). Some clones in this sample may be carry-over from other donors' samples.

This clonotype is a singleton in its sample. Its ends do not fully match the called genes, so a read error is possible. J is TRBJ2-4 and V is TRBV6-5; no firm D call. CDR3 length: 13 residues. CDR1 is MNHEY, CDR2 SVGAGI, per germline. CDR3 DNA: TGTGCCAGCAGCCCTGGCGTCGAAAACATTCGGTACTTC. Translating gives CASSPGVENIRYF.

This clonotype was seen a single time. Being one base from a much bigger clone, this may be a read error. J is TRBJ2-3 and V is TRBV28; the match to TRBD1 covers 10 bases. Judging by the DNA end, TRBJ1-5 fits better; the J call may be wrong. Germline V CDR1 and CDR2: MDHEN, SYDVKM. This CDR3 has 16 amino acids. DNA of the CDR3: TGTGCCAGCAGTTTCTTTCCGGGACAGGGGAAAGATACGCAGCATTTT. Translation gives CASSFFPGQGKDTQHF.

This clonotype was counted at least ten times. The V gene is TRBV7-8, the J gene TRBJ2-7, with TRBD2 as a possible D gene (6 bases). The CDR3 is 14 amino acids. In germline, CDR1 is SGHVS, CDR2 FQNEAQ. V was trimmed by 5 bases and J by 1 base, leaving 12 bases between them. The CDR3 is CASSRRRGSYEQYF. For the CDR3, the DNA is TGTGCCAGCAGCCGCCGGCGGGGATCCTACGAGCAGTACTTC.

The V and J genes are TRBV20-1 and TRBJ1-6; 10 positions agree with TRBD1. CDR1 is DFQATT, CDR2 SNEGSKA, per germline (reference sequence). This CDR3 is 15 amino acids long. V trimming: 1 base; J trimming: 9 bases; junction bases outside the gene matches: 6. CDR3 DNA: TGCAGTGCTAGAGGCCTGACAGGGGGCGTTTCACCCCTCCACTTT. It yields the protein CSARGLTGGVSPLHF.

V usage is TRBV7-8 and J usage is TRBJ2-4, with TRBD2 identical over 7 bases. The CDR3 covers 14 residues. CDR1 is SGHVS and CDR2 is FQNEAQ in the germline V gene. V shed 8 bases and J 4 bases; nucleotides not matched to a gene: 8. Written as DNA, the CDR3 is TGTGCCAGCGCGCGGGCCGGGGGGAAAAACATTCAGTACTTC. It encodes CASARAGGKNIQYF.

In this sample, this clonotype turned up a few times. The chain is built from TRBV20-1 and TRBJ2-1; D possibly corresponds to TRBD2 (7 bases). Trimming cost V 3 bases and J 9 bases, with 15 bases left between them. In germline, CDR1 is DFQATT, CDR2 SNEGSKA (reference sequence). The CDR3 spans 13 residues. In DNA, the CDR3 is TGCAGTGCTAGCGGGGGGCCGGGGGGTGAGCAGTTCTTC. It is translated as CSASGGPGGEQFF.

The chain links TRBV25-1 to TRBJ2-1, with TRBD2 as a possible D gene (5 bases). Per the germline V gene, CDR1 is MGHDK and CDR2 is SYGVNS. The CDR3 spans 19 residues. V was pared by 6 bases and J by 0 bases, with 24 bases between. CDR3 loop: CASSPPRILERSSYNEQFF. The CDR3 bases are TGTGCCAGCAGCCCCCCTCGCATCCTGGAGCGGAGCTCCTACAATGAGCAGTTCTTC. Full variable domain (remainder filled in from reference TRBV25-1 and TRBJ2-1): EADIYQTPRYLVIGTGKKITLECSQTMGHDKMYWYQQDPGMELHLIHYSYGVNSTEKGDLSSESTVSRIRTEHFPLTLESARPSHTSQYLCASSPPRILERSSYNEQFFGPGTRLTVL.

The table lists this clonotype with a few counts. Here the CDR3 reads CASSVGRLAGTYEQYF. Here the CDR3 DNA reads TGTGCCAGTAGTGTGGGACGACTAGCGGGGACCTACGAGCAGTACTTC. The chain combines TRBV19 with TRBJ2-7; TRBD2 agrees at 11 bases. CDR3 length equals 16 residues. The V segment lost 5 bases and the J segment 2 bases; nucleotides outside the gene matches: 8. From germline, CDR1 is LNHDA and CDR2 SQIVND (reference sequence).

In its sample, this clonotype was seen a few times. The J gene is TRBJ1-1, the V gene TRBV14; D might be TRBD1 (6 bases). In germline, CDR1 is SGHDN, CDR2 FVKESK. V was shortened by 4 bases and J by 1 base, with 13 bases between the two germline ends. The CDR3 consists of 15 residues. This CDR3 reads CASSPRTVQNTEAFF. CDR3 bases: TGTGCCAGCAGCCCTCGGACAGTCCAGAACACTGAAGCTTTCTTT.

This clonotype was seen only a few times. J is TRBJ1-2 and V is TRBV12-3 or TRBV12-4, with D hard to call. V was cut by 6 bases and J by 5 bases, with 19 bases left in between. This CDR3 is built from 15 residues. As DNA, the CDR3 is TGTGCCAGCAGGGCCGGTCAAGGCGGTAGATATGGCTACACCTTC. Its protein is CASRAGQGGRYGYTF.

The rearrangement links TRBV25-1 to TRBJ1-1, with a weak D call TRBD1 (5 bases). V was pared by 1 base and J by 7 bases, with 7 bases between. The CDR3 length is 12 residues. Germline V lookup: CDR1 MGHDK, CDR2 SYGVNS. The CDR3 nucleotides read TGTGCCAGCAGTGAATGGGGGAGTGAAGCTTTCTTT. This encodes CASSEWGSEAFF.

This clonotype was counted only a few times. The chain combines TRBV19 with TRBJ2-5; D possibly corresponds to TRBD2 (5 bases). The CDR3 runs to 15 residues. Trimming removed 8 bases at V and 2 bases at J, with 18 bases between. Germline V gene data show CDR1 as LNHDA and CDR2 as SQIVND (reference sequence). CDR3 amino acids: CASGNLGRIQETQYF. CDR3 sequence (DNA): TGTGCCAGTGGGAATTTAGGGAGAATTCAAGAGACCCAGTACTTC.

This clonotype was seen repeatedly, ten times or more. The chain links TRBV7-2 to TRBJ2-5; no reliable D call. Germline assignment: CDR1 SGHTA and CDR2 FQGNSA. V dropped 7 bases and J dropped 1 base, with 16 bases sitting between them. This CDR3 region has 15 residues. CDR3 coding DNA: TGTGCCAGCACCTTTGCCTCTTACGGCCAAGAGACCCAGTACTTC. Translated: CASTFASYGQETQYF.

The V call is TRBV6-6, the J call TRBJ2-5; D is unresolved. CDR3 length: 17 residues. Trimming pared 0 bases from V and 5 bases from J, leaving 19 bases between. In germline, CDR1 is MNHNY, CDR2 SVGAGI (reference sequence). Written as DNA, the CDR3 is TGTGCCAGCAGTTACTCGATCCCTGGGCAGGCCGGCGAGACCCAGTACTTC. Its protein is CASSYSIPGQAGETQYF.

The chain joins TRBV6-2 or TRBV6-3 to TRBJ2-7; D gene uncertain. The CDR3 totals 15 residues. Germline V lookup: CDR1 MNHEY, CDR2 SVGEGT. V was cut by 0 bases and J by 0 bases, with 9 bases left in between. CDR3 sequence (DNA): TGTGCCAGCAGTTACTCGAGAGTCCTCTCCTACGAGCAGTACTTC. Encoded protein: CASSYSRVLSYEQYF.

The chain employs TRBV19 and TRBJ1-5, with 7 bases that match TRBD1. CDR3 length: 14 amino acids. Germline V gene sequence: CDR1 LNHDA, CDR2 SQIVND (reference sequence). With V trimmed by 9 bases and J by 5 bases, 10 bases remained unmatched. The DNA for the CDR3 is TGTGCCAGCTCGCCAGGGGGAAGGGATCAGCCCCAGCATTTT. Translated, it gives CASSPGGRDQPQHF.

The chain uses TRBV11-3 and TRBJ2-7; 11 bases are a match to TRBD2. The germline V gene has CDR1 SGHNT and CDR2 YENEEA. V lost 1 base to trimming and J lost 7 bases; unmatched junction nucleotides: 9. The CDR3 totals 16 residues. The CDR3 loop reads CASSLVVSGRAVEQYF. The CDR3 DNA sequence: TGTGCCAGCAGCTTAGTGGTTAGCGGGAGGGCTGTGGAGCAGTACTTC.

This clonotype showed up just a few times. V usage is TRBV29-1 and J usage is TRBJ1-2, with D perhaps matching TRBD1 (5 bases). The CDR3 loop spans 14 amino acids. Trimming took 7 bases from V and 0 from J, leaving 15 bases between them. CDR1 is SQVTM and CDR2 is ANQGSEA in the germline V gene. CDR3 DNA sequence: TGCAGCGGGGGCGGAAGAAGCACTAACTATGGCTACACCTTC. Amino acid sequence: CSGGGRSTNYGYTF. Full variable domain (outside the CDR3, taken from reference TRBV29-1 and TRBJ1-2): SAVISQKPSRDICQRGTSLTIQCQVDSQVTMMFWYRQQPGQSLTLIATANQGSEATYESGFVIDKFPISRPNLTFSTLTVSNMSPEDSSIYLCSGGGRSTNYGYTFGSGTRLTVV.

The rearrangement uses TRBV3-1 and TRBJ1-6, with 10 nucleotides matching TRBD1. J was trimmed by 8 bases and V by 2 bases; bases with no gene match: 3. Per the germline V gene, CDR1 is LGHDT and CDR2 is YNNKEL (reference sequence). The CDR3 runs to 15 residues. CDR3 in amino acids: CASSQRDRGDSPLHF. In DNA form, the CDR3 reads TGTGCCAGCAGCCAAAGGGACAGGGGTGATTCACCCCTCCACTTT.

This rearrangement joins TRBV2 to TRBJ2-7, with D perhaps assigned TRBD1 or TRBD2 (6 bases each). The V and J ends lost 6 bases and 2 bases respectively, with 17 bases between them. There are 15 residues in the CDR3. The germline CDR1 and CDR2 sequences are SNHLY and FYNNEI. The CDR3 region has the DNA TGTGCCAGCAGGTTTACAGGGACTTTTACCTACGAGCAGTACTTC. Translation gives CASRFTGTFTYEQYF.

This clonotype was picked up many times. The V call is TRBV6-5, the J call TRBJ1-5; 10 nucleotides align to TRBD1. Germline V gene data show CDR1 as MNHEY and CDR2 as SVGAGI. This CDR3 region has 15 residues. The V gene end was trimmed by 7 bases and the J gene end by 1 base; junction bases not matched to a gene: 4. The CDR3 protein is CASKGTGASNQPQHF. The CDR3 nucleotides read TGTGCCAGCAAAGGGACAGGGGCGAGCAATCAGCCCCAGCATTTT.

V gene TRBV11-2 combines with J gene TRBJ2-1, with 8 bases that match TRBD2. The junction had 10 bases not matched to a gene; V was cut back by 4 bases and J by 2 bases. CDR3 length: 17 residues. In germline, CDR1 is SGHAT, CDR2 FQNNGV. The DNA for the CDR3 is TGTGCCAGCAGCTCCTGGTCGGCGGGAGGAACCTACAATGAGCAGTTCTTC. It codes for CASSSWSAGGTYNEQFF.

Note on this clonotype: The junction and the germline gene differ at one end; a read error may be behind it. This chain joins TRBV6-1 and TRBJ1-4, with D maybe TRBD1 (5 bases). Germline CDR1 and CDR2: MNHNS and SASEGT. CDR3 length: 19 residues. The CDR3 loop reads CSSVRRDGDLKTTNEKLFF. As DNA, the CDR3 is TGTTCCAGCGTACGAAGGGACGGAGACTTAAAGACAACTAATGAAAAACTGTTTTTT.

This clonotype came up a few times. The chain is built from TRBV20-1 and TRBJ1-5; D gene uncertain. The CDR3 is made up of 15 amino acids. Germline V gene sequence: CDR1 DFQATT, CDR2 SNEGSKA (reference sequence). Trimming cost V 6 bases and J 2 bases, with 17 bases left between them. The CDR3 reads CSARTRLGGNQPQHF. DNA of the CDR3: TGCAGTGCCAGGACCCGCCTCGGCGGCAATCAGCCCCAGCATTTT.

Details on this clonotype: Germline and junction disagree at one end, which may indicate a read error. This chain joins TRBV19 and TRBJ2-1; no clear D gene. Germline V gives CDR1 LNHDA, CDR2 SQIVND (reference sequence). This CDR3 region has 15 residues. The CDR3 spells CDSSQLPSSYNEQFF. CDR3 coding DNA: TGTGACAGTAGCCAACTCCCGAGCTCCTACAATGAGCAGTTCTTC.

This clonotype was seen a few times. The chain is built from TRBV10-3 and TRBJ2-1, with 9 nucleotides matching TRBD2. The CDR3 covers 15 residues. V lost 3 bases to trimming and J lost 8 bases; unmatched junction nucleotides: 8. Germline CDR1 reads ENHRY; CDR2 reads SYGVKD. CDR3 DNA: TGTGCCATCAGTGATGGGCGGGAGGGCGCAGATGAGCAGTTCTTC. Translating gives CAISDGREGADEQFF.

This clonotype was observed many times. V and J are TRBV7-3 and TRBJ1-5; 7 bases map to TRBD1. CDR3 size: 18 residues. Germline V gene data show CDR1 as SGHTA and CDR2 as FQGTGA. Trimming took 5 bases from V and 0 from J; bases not matched to a gene: 13. The CDR3 sequence is CASSPRASTGYSNQPQHF. In DNA, the CDR3 is TGTGCCAGCAGCCCGAGGGCCTCGACAGGGTATAGCAATCAGCCCCAGCATTTT.

This clonotype has a count of ten or more. The V call is TRBV7-3, the J call TRBJ1-1, with D tentatively TRBD1 (6 bases). The germline V gene encodes CDR1 SGHTA and CDR2 FQGTGA. The CDR3 has 14 residues. Trimming cost V 5 bases and J 4 bases, with 14 bases left between them. In DNA form, the CDR3 reads TGTGCCAGCAGCCTCAGGGGTCCGGGCACTGAAGCTTTCTTT. This sequence encodes CASSLRGPGTEAFF. The full variable domain, rest sourced from reference TRBV7-3 and TRBJ1-1, is GAGVSQTPSNKVTEKGKYVELRCDPISGHTALYWYRQSLGQGPEFLIYFQGTGAADDSGLPNDRFFAVRPEGSVSTLKIQRTERGDSAVYLCASSLRGPGTEAFFGQGTRLTVV.

This clonotype has only a few counts. This chain links TRBV7-6 with TRBJ1-2; TRBD1 agrees at 9 bases. Per germline, CDR1 SGHVS and CDR2 FNYEAQ. The CDR3 is 16 amino acids. Unmatched junction bases numbered 6, after V lost 1 base and J lost 3 bases. DNA for the CDR3: TGTGCCAGCAGCTTAGGCACAGGGGGCCCTTACTATGGCTACACCTTC. As protein: CASSLGTGGPYYGYTF. The full variable domain, completed using reference TRBV7-6 and TRBJ1-2, is GAGVSQSPRYKVTKRGQDVALRCDPISGHVSLYWYRQALGQGPEFLTYFNYEAQQDKSGLPNDRFSAERPEGSISTLTIQRTEQRDSAMYRCASSLGTGGPYYGYTFGSGTRLTVV.

In its sample, this clonotype was seen many times. The chain carries TRBV19 and TRBJ2-1, with D perhaps TRBD1 or TRBD2 (5 bases each). The V gene's germline CDR1 is LNHDA and CDR2 SQIVND (reference sequence). Deletions cut 8 bases from V and 4 bases from J, with 18 bases between. The CDR3 is 15 amino acids. CDR3: CASSRDGRSYNEQFF. For the CDR3, the DNA is TGTGCCAGTTCTCGGGACGGCCGAAGTTACAATGAGCAGTTCTTC.